A single sample gave rise to the 27 T cell receptor beta chains below, sequenced in a study of identifying expanded T cells in peripheral blood (dated by TCRdb to about 2019). Library creation used the immunoSEQ multiplex PCR assay. This immuneACCESS table, as held by TCRdb, lists in-frame sequences with V and J called but not all clones. Of the missing ones, under half trace to an unresolved V gene in checked studies; the others have no known cause. This sample is represented by approximately 100,000 clones; roughly 91% of them were singletons. Approximately 16% of the sample lies in the top ten. The sequenced sample was blood. The source is a person between 18 and 75 years old in good health.

The chain has TRBV9 and TRBJ1-2; D is possibly TRBD1 (5 bases). V lost 5 bases, J lost 8 bases, and 16 bases lay in between. CDR1 SGDLS and CDR2 YYNGEE come from the germline V gene. The CDR3 is 13 amino acids. CDR3 in DNA: TGTGCCAGCAGGGGATGGGGGAATTACGGCTACACCTTC. This translates into CASRGWGNYGYTF.

This clone was detected only once. The CDR3 bases are TGTGCCAGCAGCTTAGATAGGGGAGGCTACGAGCAGTACTTC. This gives the protein CASSLDRGGYEQYF. This chain links TRBV7-8 with TRBJ2-5, with D possibly matching TRBD2 (6 bases). The J call may be mistaken, given a closer DNA end match to TRBJ2-7. This CDR3 spans 14 amino acids. Germline-derived CDR1 and CDR2 are SGHVS and FQNEAQ.

V is TRBV13 and J is TRBJ2-2, with D possibly TRBD2 on 5 matching bases. The germline V and J ends were trimmed by 6 bases and 5 bases, with 7 bases remaining between them. Germline values: CDR1 PRHDT, CDR2 FYEKMQ (reference sequence). The CDR3 is 12 amino acids. CDR3 bases: TGTGCCAGCAGGGGGAGAACCGGGGAGCTGTTTTTT. It yields the protein CASRGRTGELFF. Full variable domain (outside the CDR3, taken from reference TRBV13 and TRBJ2-2): AAGVIQSPRHLIKEKRETATLKCYPIPRHDTVYWYQQGPGQDPQFLISFYEKMQSDKGSIPDRFSAQQFSDYHSELNMSSLELGDSALYFCASRGRTGELFFGEGSRLTVL.

The V gene is TRBV4-1, the J gene TRBJ2-5; possibly TRBD2 for D (6 bases). In germline, CDR1 is MGHRA, CDR2 YSYEKL. The CDR3 loop spans 14 amino acids. Trimming cost V 0 bases and J 12 bases, with 17 bases left between them. The CDR3 here is CASSQETGSGREYF. CDR3 nucleotide sequence: TGCGCCAGCAGCCAAGAGACTGGCAGCGGGCGGGAGTACTTC.

Note on this clone: Germline is not matched at one junction end, which may reflect a read error. J is TRBJ2-3 and V is TRBV6-5, with 12 bases that match TRBD2. Germline loops: CDR1 MNHEY, CDR2 SVGAGI. CDR3 size: 13 residues. The CDR3 DNA sequence: TGTGCCAGCAGTGCAACTAGCGGGGGGCCTCGTTTTTTT. Residues: CASSATSGGPRFF.

V and J are TRBV4-2 and TRBJ2-1; D is possibly TRBD1 (5 bases). The germline CDR1 and CDR2 sequences are LGHNA and YNFKEQ. With 0 bases removed from V and 9 bases from J, the gap between germline ends came to 15 bases. CDR3 size: 15 residues. CDR3 loop: CASSQDSARVGEQFF. The CDR3 coding sequence is TGTGCCAGCAGCCAAGATTCAGCCAGGGTTGGTGAGCAGTTCTTC.

The V call is TRBV7-2, the J call TRBJ1-5, with D maybe TRBD1 (6 bases). This CDR3 contains 15 residues. With 7 bases removed from V and 5 bases from J, the gap between germline ends came to 18 bases. CDR1 and CDR2 (germline): SGHTA, FQGNSA. This chain's CDR3 is CASMNWGGADQPQHF. CDR3 sequence (DNA): TGTGCCAGCATGAACTGGGGGGGCGCAGATCAGCCCCAGCATTTT. The full variable domain, its missing parts supplied by reference TRBV7-2 and TRBJ1-5, is GAGVSQSPSNKVTEKGKDVELRCDPISGHTALYWYRQSLGQGLEFLIYFQGNSAPDKSGLPSDRFSAERTGGSVSTLTIQRTQQEDSAVYLCASMNWGGADQPQHFGDGTRLSIL.

As for this clone: Compared with germline, one end of the junction differs, possibly owing to a read error. The CDR3 DNA reads as TGTGCCAGCACCTTACGAACAGGGAACACCGGGGAGCTGTTTTTT. Its translation is CASTLRTGNTGELFF. J is TRBJ2-2 and V is TRBV7-7, with D maybe TRBD1 (5 bases). CDR3 size: 15 residues. The germline CDR1 and CDR2 sequences are SSHAT and FNYEAQ (reference sequence).

The V call is TRBV19, the J call TRBJ2-7, with TRBD1 identical over 8 bases. This CDR3 has 14 residues. CDR1 and CDR2 from the germline V gene are LNHDA and SQIVND (reference sequence). Losses at the gene ends were 5 bases for V and 2 bases for J; bases not matched to a gene: 5. The CDR3 loop is CASSRDRLTYEQYF. In nucleotides, the CDR3 is TGTGCCAGTAGTCGGGACAGGCTCACCTACGAGCAGTACTTC.

V is TRBV2 and J is TRBJ2-1; perhaps TRBD1 as D (6 bases). Germline assignment: CDR1 SNHLY and CDR2 FYNNEI. Trimming stripped 4 bases from V and 6 bases from J, with 13 bases between. This CDR3 contains 14 residues. CDR3 DNA sequence: TGTGCCAGCAGTGTTGGACAGAGTTCCAATGAGCAGTTCTTC. It translates to CASSVGQSSNEQFF.

The genes are TRBV19 and TRBJ2-7, with a possible D match to TRBD1 (5 bases). The CDR3 is 13 amino acids. Per the germline V gene, CDR1 is LNHDA and CDR2 is SQIVND (reference sequence). V lost 4 bases, J lost 0 bases, and 7 bases lay in between. CDR3 residues: CASSTRVSYEQYF. CDR3 nucleotides: TGTGCCAGTAGTACCAGGGTCTCCTACGAGCAGTACTTC.

The chain has TRBV19 and TRBJ2-7, with D perhaps TRBD2 (6 bases). The CDR3 has 15 residues. CDR1 and CDR2 (germline): LNHDA, SQIVND (reference sequence). Trimming removed 1 base at V and 4 bases at J, with 14 bases between. The CDR3 is CASSIGLGRRYEQYF. The CDR3 DNA follows: TGTGCCAGTAGTATAGGACTGGGGAGGAGATACGAGCAGTACTTC.

The chain carries TRBV18 and TRBJ1-1, with 9 positions matching TRBD1. This CDR3 is built from 14 residues. J was trimmed by 1 base and V by 5 bases; bases with no gene match: 2. Germline V lookup: CDR1 KGHSH, CDR2 LQKENI. CDR3 in amino acids: CASSSQGANTEAFF. The CDR3 DNA reads TGTGCCAGCTCATCACAGGGGGCGAACACTGAAGCTTTCTTT.

The table lists this clone with a few counts. V gene TRBV27 combines with J gene TRBJ1-1; no definite D call. Germline V gene sequence: CDR1 MNHEY, CDR2 SMNVEV (reference sequence). Trimming left V 7 bases short and J 1 base short, with 16 bases between. The CDR3 is 15 residues long. The DNA for the CDR3 is TGTGCCAGCAAGGTTAACGTGGGTTGGAACACTGAAGCTTTCTTT. This sequence encodes CASKVNVGWNTEAFF.

This clone was seen just once. This chain's CDR3 is CASSLKGASEKLFF. The DNA of the CDR3 is TGTGCCAGCAGTTTAAAGGGGGCAAGCGAAAAACTGTTTTTT. The chain has TRBV28 and TRBJ1-4, with 7 nucleotides matching TRBD1. This CDR3 has 14 residues. Germline lookup yields CDR1 MDHEN and CDR2 SYDVKM. The trim removed 2 bases at V and 8 bases at J, leaving 5 bases unmatched.

This chain joins TRBV29-1 and TRBJ1-1, with 10 bases that match TRBD1. V was clipped by 5 bases and J by 1 base; unmatched bases: 1. Germline V gives CDR1 SQVTM, CDR2 ANQGSEA. This CDR3 has 13 amino acids. For the CDR3, the DNA is TGCAGCGTTCGGACAGGGGGGAACACTGAAGCTTTCTTT. Encoded protein: CSVRTGGNTEAFF.

V gene TRBV6-5 combines with J gene TRBJ1-2, with 7 bases aligning to TRBD1. The CDR3 spans 14 residues. Trimming cost V 6 bases and J 8 bases; bases outside gene matches: 12. Per germline, CDR1 MNHEY and CDR2 SVGAGI. The CDR3 reads CASRQIDRVQGYTF. Here the CDR3 DNA reads TGTGCCAGCAGACAAATCGACAGGGTTCAGGGCTACACCTTC.

CDR3 sequence (DNA): TGCGCCAGCAGGACCAATTCAGTGGGAACTGAAGCTTTCTTT. The encoded protein is CASRTNSVGTEAFF. The chain combines TRBV5-1 with TRBJ1-1; D remains unclear. The CDR3 runs to 14 residues. V lost 5 bases to trimming and J lost 5 bases, with 16 bases between them. Germline CDR1 is SGHRS and CDR2 is YFSETQ.

This clone is a singleton in its sample. This chain connects TRBV28 to TRBJ2-2; D unresolved. CDR1 is MDHEN, CDR2 SYDVKM, per germline. The CDR3 extends over 12 amino acids. V lost 5 bases and J 2 bases, leaving 3 bases between the germline ends. CDR3 bases: TGTGCCAGCAGTCTCAACACCGGGGAGCTGTTTTTT. Its translation is CASSLNTGELFF.

This chain joins TRBV5-6 and TRBJ1-1; 8 positions match TRBD1. The germline V gene has CDR1 SGHDT and CDR2 YYEEEE. This CDR3 has 13 residues. The J segment lost 5 bases and the V segment lost 7 bases, leaving 7 bases of the junction unmatched. CDR3 residues: CASCSRGRTEAFF. The CDR3 bases are TGTGCCAGCTGCAGCAGGGGGCGAACTGAAGCTTTCTTT.

This clone was observed once. This chain connects TRBV2 to TRBJ2-7, with 12 bases lining up with TRBD1. The CDR3 has 14 amino acids. Losses at the gene ends were 7 bases for V and 6 bases for J; bases not matched to a gene: 7. Germline CDR1 and CDR2: SNHLY and FYNNEI. The CDR3 reads CASTGTGGASEQYF. The CDR3 DNA reads as TGTGCCAGCACTGGGACAGGGGGCGCGTCCGAGCAGTACTTC.

The CDR3 nucleotides read TGCGCCAGCAGCCAAGACACGGACAGGGCCCGATCGAACACTGAAGCTTTCTTT. It encodes CASSQDTDRARSNTEAFF. The chain is built from TRBV4-3 and TRBJ1-1; 8 bases map to TRBD1. J gave up 1 base and V 0 bases, and 10 bases lay outside the gene matches. CDR1 LGHNA and CDR2 YSLEER come from the germline V gene. CDR3 length: 18 residues.

The chain has TRBV5-1 and TRBJ2-7; 11 positions match TRBD1. Germline V gene data show CDR1 as SGHRS and CDR2 as YFSETQ. With 0 bases clipped from V and 12 bases from J, the junction kept 11 bases outside the gene matches. This CDR3 spans 15 amino acids. The CDR3 reads CASSLDGPGTGGTYF. CDR3 nucleotides: TGCGCCAGCAGCTTGGACGGCCCTGGGACAGGGGGGACGTACTTC.

The rearrangement uses TRBV7-9 and TRBJ2-5, with TRBD2 as a possible D gene (7 bases). CDR1 and CDR2 from the germline V gene are SEHNR and FQNEAQ (reference sequence). The CDR3 runs to 18 residues. Trimming took 4 bases from V and 5 from J, leaving 26 bases between them. As DNA, the CDR3 is TGTGCCAGCAGCTACAAAATCGGGGGGCCCGGCTTGGGGGAGACCCAGTACTTC. Encoded protein: CASSYKIGGPGLGETQYF.

The gene calls are TRBV5-1 and TRBJ2-2; D is unresolved. V was shortened by 1 base and J by 2 bases, with 6 bases between the two germline ends. Germline V lookup: CDR1 SGHRS, CDR2 YFSETQ. This CDR3 region has 14 residues. The CDR3 bases are TGCGCCAGCAGCTTGCGAGGTAACACCGGGGAGCTGTTTTTT. It specifies CASSLRGNTGELFF.

The J gene is TRBJ1-5, the V gene TRBV7-9, with 8 nucleotides matching TRBD1. Germline-derived CDR1 and CDR2 are SEHNR and FQNEAQ (reference sequence). Losses at the gene ends were 4 bases for V and 4 bases for J; bases not matched to a gene: 6. This CDR3 comprises 15 residues. CDR3 protein: CASSSAGGENQPQHF. The CDR3 bases are TGTGCCAGCAGCTCCGCAGGGGGCGAGAATCAGCCCCAGCATTTT.

The chain employs TRBV5-4 and TRBJ1-2; no reliable D call. The ends were cut back, 2 bases at V and 8 bases at J, with 19 bases in the middle. This CDR3 contains 15 residues. CDR1 is SGHNT and CDR2 is YYREEE in the germline V gene (reference sequence). The CDR3: CASSFVGSRGGGYTF. The CDR3, as DNA: TGTGCCAGCAGCTTCGTCGGATCCCGGGGAGGGGGCTACACCTTC.